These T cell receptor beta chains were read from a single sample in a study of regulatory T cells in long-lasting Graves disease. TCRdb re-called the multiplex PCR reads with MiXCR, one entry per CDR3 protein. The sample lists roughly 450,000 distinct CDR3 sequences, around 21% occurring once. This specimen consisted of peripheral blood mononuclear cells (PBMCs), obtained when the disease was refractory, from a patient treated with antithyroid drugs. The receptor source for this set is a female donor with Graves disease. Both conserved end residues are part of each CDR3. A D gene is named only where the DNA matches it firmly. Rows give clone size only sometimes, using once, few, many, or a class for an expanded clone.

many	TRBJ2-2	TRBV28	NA	CASRWGTTNTGELFF	TGTGCCAGCAGATGGGGGACAACAAACACCGGGGAGCTGTTTTTT
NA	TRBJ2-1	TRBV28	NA	CASTGTYYNEQFF	TGTGCCAGCACCGGGACTTACTACAATGAGCAGTTCTTC
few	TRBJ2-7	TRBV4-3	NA	CASSQGDRTYYEQYF	TGCGCCAGCAGCCAAGGTGATCGGACTTACTACGAGCAGTACTTC
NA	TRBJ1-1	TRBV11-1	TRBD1	CASSVTGTGGTEAFF	TGTGCCAGCAGCGTCACCGGGACAGGGGGCACTGAAGCTTTCTTT
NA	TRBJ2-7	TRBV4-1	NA	CASSQEWSREQYF	TGCGCCAGCAGCCAAGAATGGTCGCGTGAGCAGTACTTC
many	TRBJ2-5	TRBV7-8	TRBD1	CASSVGAGTEETQYF	TGTGCCAGCAGCGTAGGCGCCGGGACAGAAGAGACCCAGTACTTC
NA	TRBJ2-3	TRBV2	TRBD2	CASTRDYGNTDTQYF	TGTGCCAGTACCCGGGACTATGGTAACACAGATACGCAGTATTTT
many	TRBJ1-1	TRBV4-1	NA	CASKDRRRTEAFF	TGCGCCAGCAAGGACAGACGGAGGACTGAAGCTTTCTTT
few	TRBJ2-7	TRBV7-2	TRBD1	CASSSIRGTGGEQYF	TGTGCCAGCAGCTCCATACGCGGGACAGGGGGCGAGCAGTACTTC
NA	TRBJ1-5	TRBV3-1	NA	CASSHSRDGNQPQHF	TGTGCCAGCAGCCACTCCCGGGACGGAAATCAGCCCCAGCATTTT
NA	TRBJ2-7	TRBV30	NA	CAWRYRERAYEQYF	TGTGCCTGGAGATATCGGGAGAGGGCCTACGAGCAGTACTTC
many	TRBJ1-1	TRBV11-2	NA	CASTKSGYATEAFF	TGTGCCAGCACCAAATCGGGGTATGCCACTGAAGCTTTCTTT
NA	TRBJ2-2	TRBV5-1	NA	CASSIGTRQNTGELFF	TGCGCCAGCAGCATAGGGACGAGACAGAACACCGGGGAGCTGTTTTTT
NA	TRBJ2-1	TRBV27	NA	CASSFGAGPLSYNEQFF	TGTGCCAGCAGTTTCGGGGCGGGGCCGTTATCCTACAATGAGCAGTTCTTC
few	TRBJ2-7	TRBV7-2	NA	CASSATPSGQGSYEQYF	TGTGCCAGCAGCGCCACCCCTAGTGGGCAGGGCTCCTACGAGCAGTACTTC
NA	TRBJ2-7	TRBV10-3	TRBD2	CAISGASGDYEQYF	TGTGCCATCAGTGGAGCTAGCGGAGATTACGAGCAGTACTTC
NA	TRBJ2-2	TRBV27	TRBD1	CASSLWTGGNGELFF	TGTGCCAGCAGTTTGTGGACAGGGGGTAACGGGGAGCTGTTTTTT
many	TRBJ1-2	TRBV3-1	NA	CASSPNPPGRGYTF	TGTGCCAGCAGCCCAAATCCACCGGGACGGGGCTACACCTTC
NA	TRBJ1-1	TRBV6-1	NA	CASSPGRSAAFF	TGTGCCAGCAGCCCCGGCAGGAGCGCGGCTTTCTTT
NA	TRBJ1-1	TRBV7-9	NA	CASSWGGLGADTEAFF	TGTGCCAGCAGCTGGGGGGGTTTAGGGGCGGACACTGAAGCTTTCTTT
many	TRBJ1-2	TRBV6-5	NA	CASSYSWGLNYGYTF	TGTGCCAGCAGTTACTCGTGGGGGCTCAACTATGGCTACACCTTC
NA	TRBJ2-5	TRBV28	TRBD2	CASSVRGILQETQYF	TGTGCCAGCAGTGTGCGGGGGATCCTCCAAGAGACCCAGTACTTC